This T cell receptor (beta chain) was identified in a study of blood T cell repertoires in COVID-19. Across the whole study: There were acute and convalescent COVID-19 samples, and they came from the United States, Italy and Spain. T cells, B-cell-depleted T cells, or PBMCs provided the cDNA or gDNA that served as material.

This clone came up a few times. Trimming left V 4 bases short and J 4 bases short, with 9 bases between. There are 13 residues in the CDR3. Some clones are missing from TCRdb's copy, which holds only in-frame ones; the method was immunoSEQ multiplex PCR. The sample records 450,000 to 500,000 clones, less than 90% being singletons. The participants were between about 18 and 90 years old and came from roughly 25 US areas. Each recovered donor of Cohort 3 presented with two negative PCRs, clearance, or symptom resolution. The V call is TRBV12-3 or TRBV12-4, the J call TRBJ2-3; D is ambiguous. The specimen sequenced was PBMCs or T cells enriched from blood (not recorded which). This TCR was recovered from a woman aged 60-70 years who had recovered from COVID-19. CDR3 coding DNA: TGTGCCAGCAGTTCCTTGCGAGCAGATACGCAGTATTTT. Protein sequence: CASSSLRADTQYF.